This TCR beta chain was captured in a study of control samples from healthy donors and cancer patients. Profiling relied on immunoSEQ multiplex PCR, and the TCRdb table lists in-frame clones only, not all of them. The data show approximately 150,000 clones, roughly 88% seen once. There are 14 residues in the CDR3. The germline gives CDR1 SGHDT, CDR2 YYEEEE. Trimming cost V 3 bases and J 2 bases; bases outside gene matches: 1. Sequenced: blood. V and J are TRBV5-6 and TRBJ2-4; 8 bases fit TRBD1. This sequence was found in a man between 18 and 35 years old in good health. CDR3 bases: TGTGCCAGCAGCTGGACAGGGACCAAAAACATTCAGTACTTC. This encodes CASSWTGTKNIQYF.